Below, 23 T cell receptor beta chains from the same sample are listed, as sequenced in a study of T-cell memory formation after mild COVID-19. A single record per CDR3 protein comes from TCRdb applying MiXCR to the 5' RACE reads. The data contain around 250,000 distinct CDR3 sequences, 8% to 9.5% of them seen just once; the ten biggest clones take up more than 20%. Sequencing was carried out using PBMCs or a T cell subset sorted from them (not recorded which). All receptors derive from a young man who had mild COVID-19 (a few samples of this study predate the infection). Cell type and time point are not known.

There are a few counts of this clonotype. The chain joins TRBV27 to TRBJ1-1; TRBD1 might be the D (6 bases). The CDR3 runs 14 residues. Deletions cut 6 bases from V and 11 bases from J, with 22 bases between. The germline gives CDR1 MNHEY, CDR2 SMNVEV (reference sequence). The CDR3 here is CASSWDTSEARAFF. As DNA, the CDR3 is TGTGCCAGCAGCTGGGACACCTCCGAGGCTCGGGCTTTCTTT.

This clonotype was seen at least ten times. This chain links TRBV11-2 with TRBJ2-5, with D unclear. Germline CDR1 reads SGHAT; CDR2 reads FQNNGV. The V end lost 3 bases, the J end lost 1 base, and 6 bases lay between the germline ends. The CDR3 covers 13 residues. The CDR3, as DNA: TGTGCCAGCAGCTTCGGCAGCCAAGAGACCCAGTACTTC. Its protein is CASSFGSQETQYF.

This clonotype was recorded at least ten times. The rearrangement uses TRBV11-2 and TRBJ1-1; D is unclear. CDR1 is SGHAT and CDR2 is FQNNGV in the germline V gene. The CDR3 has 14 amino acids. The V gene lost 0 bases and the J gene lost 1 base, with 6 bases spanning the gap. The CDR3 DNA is TGTGCCAGCAGCTTAGAGGGTAAGAACACTGAAGCTTTCTTT. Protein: CASSLEGKNTEAFF.

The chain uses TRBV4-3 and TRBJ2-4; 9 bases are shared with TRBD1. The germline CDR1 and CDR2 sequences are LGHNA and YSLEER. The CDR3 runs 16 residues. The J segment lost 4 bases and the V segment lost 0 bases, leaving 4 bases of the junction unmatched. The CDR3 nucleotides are TGCGCCAGCAGCCAAGACCACGGGACAGGGAAAAACATTCAGTACTTC. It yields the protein CASSQDHGTGKNIQYF.

The CDR3 region has the DNA TGCGCCAGCAGCCAATTTGTATACGGGACCGAAAATAATGAGCAGTTCTTC. It codes for CASSQFVYGTENNEQFF. This rearrangement joins TRBV4-3 to TRBJ2-1; D may correspond to TRBD1 or TRBD2 (5 bases each). Looked up from germline, CDR1 is LGHNA and CDR2 is YSLEER. The CDR3 consists of 17 residues. V lost 2 bases and J 7 bases, leaving 21 bases between the germline ends.

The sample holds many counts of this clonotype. This chain's CDR3 is CASSYSTRGGYTF. The CDR3 DNA follows: TGTGCCAGCAGTTACTCGACCAGGGGAGGCTACACCTTC. This chain uses TRBV6-5 with TRBJ1-2; D is possibly TRBD1 (6 bases). CDR1 MNHEY and CDR2 SVGAGI come from the germline V gene. The CDR3 consists of 13 residues. Trimming removed 0 bases at V and 8 bases at J, with 10 bases between.

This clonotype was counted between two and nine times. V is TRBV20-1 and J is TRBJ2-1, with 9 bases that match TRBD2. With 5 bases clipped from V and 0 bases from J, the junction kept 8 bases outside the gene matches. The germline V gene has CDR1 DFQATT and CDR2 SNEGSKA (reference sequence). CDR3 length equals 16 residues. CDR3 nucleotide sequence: TGCAGTGCTGTGGCTAGCGGGGCATACTCCTACAATGAGCAGTTCTTC. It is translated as CSAVASGAYSYNEQFF.

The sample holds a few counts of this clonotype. This CDR3 is CASSYSRGWYGYTF. Here the CDR3 DNA reads TGTGCCAGCAGTTACTCCCGGGGTTGGTATGGCTACACCTTC. The rearrangement uses TRBV6-5 and TRBJ1-2, with D hard to call. Trimming cost V 0 bases and J 5 bases, with 10 bases left between them. Germline V gene sequence: CDR1 MNHEY, CDR2 SVGAGI. The CDR3 is 14 amino acids.

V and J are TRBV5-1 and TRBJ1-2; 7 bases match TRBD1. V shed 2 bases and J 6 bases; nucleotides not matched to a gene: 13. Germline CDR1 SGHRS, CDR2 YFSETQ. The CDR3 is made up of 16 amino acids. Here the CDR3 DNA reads TGCGCCAGCAGCTTCCGAGACAGGGCACCCTCTGATGGCTACACCTTC. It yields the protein CASSFRDRAPSDGYTF.

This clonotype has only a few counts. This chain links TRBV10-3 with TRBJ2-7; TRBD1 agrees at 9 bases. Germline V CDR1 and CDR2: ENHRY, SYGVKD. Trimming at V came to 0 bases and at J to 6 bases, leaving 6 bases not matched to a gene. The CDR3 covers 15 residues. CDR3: CAISESYRGLGEQYV. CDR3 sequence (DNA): TGTGCCATCAGTGAGTCATACAGGGGGCTAGGCGAGCAGTACGTC.

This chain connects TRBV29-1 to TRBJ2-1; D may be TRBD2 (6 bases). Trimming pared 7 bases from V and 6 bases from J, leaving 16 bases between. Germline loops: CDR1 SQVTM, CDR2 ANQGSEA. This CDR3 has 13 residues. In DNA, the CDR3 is TGCAGCGGACAGCCGGGGGATTTCAATGAGCAGTTCTTC. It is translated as CSGQPGDFNEQFF.

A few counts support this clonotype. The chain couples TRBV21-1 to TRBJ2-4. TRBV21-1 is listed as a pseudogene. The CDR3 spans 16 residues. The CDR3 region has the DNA TGTGCCAGCAGCAAAATAGGATGGGTGGTCAAAAACATTCAGTACTTC. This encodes CASSKIGWVVKNIQYF.

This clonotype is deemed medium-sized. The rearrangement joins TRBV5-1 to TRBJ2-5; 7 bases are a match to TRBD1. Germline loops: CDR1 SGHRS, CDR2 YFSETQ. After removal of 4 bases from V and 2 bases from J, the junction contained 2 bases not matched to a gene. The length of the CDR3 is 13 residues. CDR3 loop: CASSGTAQETQYF. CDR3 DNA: TGCGCCAGCAGCGGGACAGCGCAAGAGACCCAGTACTTC.

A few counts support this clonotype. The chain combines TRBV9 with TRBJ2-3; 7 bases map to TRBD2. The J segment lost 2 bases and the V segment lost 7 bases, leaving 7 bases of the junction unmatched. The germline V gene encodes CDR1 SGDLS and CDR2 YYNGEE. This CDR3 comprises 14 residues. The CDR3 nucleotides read TGTGCCAGCCATATGGGGGGGTCCACAGATACGCAGTATTTT. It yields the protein CASHMGGSTDTQYF.

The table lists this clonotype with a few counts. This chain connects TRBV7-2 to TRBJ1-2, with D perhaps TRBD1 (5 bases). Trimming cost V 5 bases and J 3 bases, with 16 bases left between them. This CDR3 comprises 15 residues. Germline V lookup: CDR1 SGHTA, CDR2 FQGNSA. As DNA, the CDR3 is TGTGCCAGCAGCGTTCAGGGCGCTCAGGACTATGGCTACACCTTC. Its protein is CASSVQGAQDYGYTF.

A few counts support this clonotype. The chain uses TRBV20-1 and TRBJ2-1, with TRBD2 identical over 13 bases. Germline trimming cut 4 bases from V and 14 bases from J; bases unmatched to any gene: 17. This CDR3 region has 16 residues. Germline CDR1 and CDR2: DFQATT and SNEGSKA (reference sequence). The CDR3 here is CSAKVLRTSGGQTEFF. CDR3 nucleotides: TGCAGTGCTAAAGTTCTTCGGACTAGCGGGGGCCAGACGGAGTTCTTC.

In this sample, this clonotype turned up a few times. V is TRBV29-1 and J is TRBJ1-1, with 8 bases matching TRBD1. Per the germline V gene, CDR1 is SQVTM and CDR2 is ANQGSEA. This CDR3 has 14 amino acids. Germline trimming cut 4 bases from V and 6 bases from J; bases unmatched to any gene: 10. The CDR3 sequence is CSVVGQGAKAEAFF. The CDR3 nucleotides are TGCAGCGTTGTTGGGCAGGGGGCGAAGGCTGAAGCTTTCTTT.

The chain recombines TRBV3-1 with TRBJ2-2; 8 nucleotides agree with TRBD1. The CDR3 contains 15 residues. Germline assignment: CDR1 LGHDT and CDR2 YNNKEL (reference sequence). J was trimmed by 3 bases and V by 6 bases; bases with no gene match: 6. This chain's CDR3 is CASSRRTGHTGELFF. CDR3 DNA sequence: TGTGCCAGCAGTCGCCGGACAGGGCACACCGGGGAGCTGTTTTTT.

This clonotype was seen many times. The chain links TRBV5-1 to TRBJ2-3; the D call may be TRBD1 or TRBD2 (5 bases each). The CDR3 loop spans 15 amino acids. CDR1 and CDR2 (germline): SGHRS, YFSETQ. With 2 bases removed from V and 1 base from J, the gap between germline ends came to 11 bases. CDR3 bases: TGCGCCAGCAGCTTCGGGCAGGGAGGCACAGATACGCAGTATTTT. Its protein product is CASSFGQGGTDTQYF.

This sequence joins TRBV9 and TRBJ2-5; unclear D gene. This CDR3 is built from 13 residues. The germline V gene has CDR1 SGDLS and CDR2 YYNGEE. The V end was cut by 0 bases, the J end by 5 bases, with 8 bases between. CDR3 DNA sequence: TGTGCCAGCAGCGTAGTCCCCCTGGAGACCCAGTACTTC. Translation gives CASSVVPLETQYF.

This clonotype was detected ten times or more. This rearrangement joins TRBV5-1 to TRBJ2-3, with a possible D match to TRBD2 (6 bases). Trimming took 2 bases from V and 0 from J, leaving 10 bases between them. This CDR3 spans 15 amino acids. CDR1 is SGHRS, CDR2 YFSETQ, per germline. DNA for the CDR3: TGCGCCAGCAGCTTCGGGGACTTTAGCACAGATACGCAGTATTTT. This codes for CASSFGDFSTDTQYF.

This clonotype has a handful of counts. Here the CDR3 DNA reads TGTGCCAGCAGCTTGCGACAGGGGACCAACTATGGCTACACCTTC. Amino acid sequence: CASSLRQGTNYGYTF. The chain has TRBV5-4 and TRBJ1-2, with 8 positions matching TRBD1. V lost 1 base to trimming and J lost 2 bases; unmatched junction nucleotides: 4. This CDR3 contains 15 residues. Germline CDR1 and CDR2: SGHNT and YYREEE (reference sequence).

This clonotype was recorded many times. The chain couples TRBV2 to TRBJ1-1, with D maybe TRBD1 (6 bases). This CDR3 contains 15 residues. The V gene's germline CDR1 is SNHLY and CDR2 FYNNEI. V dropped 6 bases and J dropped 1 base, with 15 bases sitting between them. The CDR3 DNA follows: TGTGCCAGCAGCGCGACAGGTCTCGGGAACACTGAAGCTTTCTTT. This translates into CASSATGLGNTEAFF.